The 26 T cell receptor beta chains in this list originate from one sample, sequenced in a study of T cells in Graves' hyperthyroidism and ophthalmopathy. It was RNA transcripts that yielded the amplified TCR beta CDR3 regions. Using the HTBI primer set, a first-round RT-PCR was run on the TCR CDR3. One entry per CDR3 protein results from TCRdb running MiXCR on the multiplex PCR reads. The repertoire holds over 650,000 distinct CDR3 sequences, approximately 42% seen once, with about 7.2% in the top ten. Sample: peripheral blood or thyroid tissue (not recorded which). All receptors come from an adult man with Graves' disease, either hyperthyroidism or ophthalmopathy (not recorded which).

This clonotype appeared many times. This sequence joins TRBV2 and TRBJ2-5, with no clear D. The ends were cut back, 2 bases at V and 5 bases at J, with 6 bases in the middle. Germline values: CDR1 SNHLY, CDR2 FYNNEI. The CDR3 has 12 residues. The CDR3 region is CASSERRETQYF. In DNA form, the CDR3 reads TGTGCCAGCAGTGAACGGCGGGAGACCCAGTACTTC. The full variable domain, its missing parts supplied by reference TRBV2 and TRBJ2-5, is EPEVTQTPSHQVTQMGQEVILRCVPISNHLYFYWYRQILGQKVEFLVSFYNNEISEKSEIFDDQFSVERPDGSNFTLKIRSTKLEDSAMYFCASSERRETQYFGPGTRLLVL.

J is TRBJ1-6 and V is TRBV12-5; D remains ambiguous. Germline V gene sequence: CDR1 LGHNT, CDR2 FRNRAP. The CDR3 runs 18 residues. The DNA of the CDR3 is TGTGCCAGCAGTTACTCTGATGGAATGAGCTCCTATAATTCACCCCTCCACTTT. It is translated as CASSYSDGMSSYNSPLHF. The variable domain in full, with the rest retrieved from reference TRBV12-5 and TRBJ1-6, is DARVTQTPRHKVTEMGQEVTMRCQPILGHNTVFWYRQTMMQGLELLAYFRNRAPLDDSGMPKDRFSAEMPDATLATLKIQPSEPRDSAVYFCASSYSDGMSSYNSPLHFGNGTRLTVT.

This clonotype was observed once. The DNA for the CDR3 is TGTGCCAGGGGACAGGGGGCTCGGGGCTACACCTTC. This codes for CARGQGARGYTF. The chain links TRBV25-1 to TRBJ1-2; 12 bases line up with TRBD1. The CDR3 has 12 residues. Per germline, CDR1 MGHDK and CDR2 SYGVNS. V was pared by 9 bases and J by 8 bases, with 4 bases of the junction left unmatched.

At least ten counts were recorded for this clonotype. The chain uses TRBV20-1 and TRBJ2-5, with 7 bases lining up with TRBD1. The CDR3 loop spans 13 amino acids. The V segment lost 6 bases and the J segment 1 base; nucleotides outside the gene matches: 5. Looked up from germline, CDR1 is DFQATT and CDR2 is SNEGSKA (reference sequence). CDR3 sequence reads: CSASGQIQETQYF. CDR3 bases: TGCAGTGCCTCGGGACAGATCCAAGAGACCCAGTACTTC.

The chain links TRBV29-1 to TRBJ2-5, with D unclear. The better agreement between TRBJ2-1 and the DNA end casts doubt on the J call. Germline lookup yields CDR1 SQVTM and CDR2 ANQGSEA. This CDR3 is 11 amino acids long. Here the CDR3 DNA reads TGCAGCGTTGCGGCATACAATGAGCAGTTCTTC. This codes for CSVAAYNEQFF.

In its sample, this clonotype was seen once. The rearrangement uses TRBV5-1 and TRBJ2-7; TRBD1 matches 8 bases. In germline, CDR1 is SGHRS, CDR2 YFSETQ. V was pared by 4 bases and J by 5 bases, with 11 bases of the junction left unmatched. The CDR3 spans 15 residues. This CDR3 is CASSTGRQGLNEQYF. CDR3 sequence (DNA): TGCGCCAGCAGCACCGGACGACAGGGGCTAAACGAGCAGTACTTC.

This chain links TRBV12-3 or TRBV12-4 with TRBJ2-7; no firm D call. This CDR3 has 15 amino acids. V gave up 6 bases and J gave up 2 bases, with 17 bases separating them. CDR3 amino acids: CASSSSVRSTYEQYF. Written as DNA, the CDR3 is TGTGCCAGCAGCTCGAGTGTCCGATCGACCTACGAGCAGTACTTC.

The gene calls are TRBV19 and TRBJ2-6; a possible D gene is TRBD1 (6 bases). Germline V lookup: CDR1 LNHDA, CDR2 SQIVND (reference sequence). V dropped 9 bases and J dropped 2 bases, with 14 bases sitting between them. This CDR3 has 15 amino acids. CDR3 residues: CASSPGVAGANVLTF. CDR3 nucleotide sequence: TGTGCCAGCTCACCAGGGGTCGCTGGGGCCAACGTCCTGACTTTC.

This clonotype showed up many times. The genes are TRBV25-1 and TRBJ1-1; 11 bases fit TRBD1. CDR3 length: 12 residues. V lost 3 bases to trimming and J lost 10 bases; unmatched junction nucleotides: 1. CDR1 and CDR2 from the germline V gene are MGHDK and SYGVNS. For the CDR3, the DNA is TGTGCCAGCAGTGATGGGACAGGGGGAGCTTTCTTT. Protein product: CASSDGTGGAFF.

V gene TRBV20-1 combines with J gene TRBJ1-5; D is unclear. Trimming cost V 3 bases and J 4 bases, with 13 bases left between them. The CDR3 loop spans 14 amino acids. Germline CDR1 reads DFQATT; CDR2 reads SNEGSKA (reference sequence). The CDR3 DNA reads TGCAGTGCTAGCCCCTTCCCCTCGAATCAGCCCCAGCATTTT. Protein product: CSASPFPSNQPQHF.

In its sample, this clonotype was seen once. The rearrangement links TRBV9 to TRBJ1-6; D possibly corresponds to TRBD1 (6 bases). V lost 4 bases and J 16 bases, leaving 12 bases between the germline ends. This CDR3 has 11 residues. Germline-derived CDR1 and CDR2 are SGDLS and YYNGEE. In DNA form, the CDR3 reads TGTGCCAGCAGCCCTACCGGGACACTCCACTTT. Its translation: CASSPTGTLHF.

This rearrangement joins TRBV2 to TRBJ1-4, with TRBD1 matching 7 bases. Germline CDR1 is SNHLY and CDR2 is FYNNEI. The J segment lost 8 bases and the V segment lost 4 bases, leaving 4 bases of the junction unmatched. This CDR3 region has 13 residues. In DNA, the CDR3 is TGTGCCAGCAGTGTCAGGGGGGGAGAAAAACTGTTTTTT. It encodes CASSVRGGEKLFF.

This clonotype was counted a few times. The chain recombines TRBV10-3 with TRBJ1-1; D is unresolved. The CDR3 sequence is 16 residues long. Germline V CDR1 and CDR2: ENHRY, SYGVKD. V was clipped by 3 bases and J by 5 bases, with 19 bases between them. The CDR3 spells CAISEGPRGRLTEAFF. The CDR3 DNA reads TGTGCCATCAGTGAAGGCCCCCGAGGGAGGTTGACTGAAGCTTTCTTT.

The genes are TRBV5-6 and TRBJ2-7; 10 bases are shared with TRBD1. From germline, CDR1 is SGHDT and CDR2 YYEEEE. V lost 6 bases to trimming and J lost 5 bases; unmatched junction nucleotides: 8. CDR3 length equals 14 residues. CDR3 bases: TGTGCCAGCACCCACGGACAGGGGGACGACGAGCAGTACTTC. Its translation: CASTHGQGDDEQYF.

This clonotype was seen ten or more times. This chain joins TRBV2 and TRBJ1-5; D unclear. Germline V CDR1 and CDR2: SNHLY, FYNNEI. CDR3 length equals 16 residues. Trimming pared 1 base from V and 1 base from J, leaving 11 bases between. The CDR3 here is CASSEGLGGSNQPQHF. The CDR3 bases are TGTGCCAGCAGTGAAGGTCTGGGCGGGAGCAATCAGCCCCAGCATTTT.

The J gene is TRBJ1-5, the V gene TRBV11-2; TRBD1 matches at 7 bases. V was clipped by 4 bases and J by 9 bases; unmatched bases: 12. This CDR3 is built from 15 residues. Germline V gene lookup returns CDR1 SGHAT and CDR2 FQNNGV. As DNA, the CDR3 is TGTGCCAGCAGCTGGGGGGGGGGAGGGGGCAGGCCCCAGCATTTT. It codes for CASSWGGGGGRPQHF. The full variable domain, completed using reference TRBV11-2 and TRBJ1-5, is EAGVAQSPRYKIIEKRQSVAFWCNPISGHATLYWYQQILGQGPKLLIQFQNNGVVDDSQLPKDRFSAERLKGVDSTLKIQPAKLEDSAVYLCASSWGGGGGRPQHFGDGTRLSIL.

V is TRBV7-9 and J is TRBJ1-6, with D possibly being TRBD1 (6 bases). The germline CDR1 and CDR2 sequences are SEHNR and FQNEAQ (reference sequence). The V gene lost 1 base and the J gene lost 5 bases, with 9 bases spanning the gap. The CDR3 runs 15 residues. CDR3 coding DNA: TGTGCCAGCAGCTTAGTATCAGGGGATAATTCACCCCTCCACTTT. Amino acid sequence: CASSLVSGDNSPLHF. The complete variable domain, with remaining parts taken from reference TRBV7-9 and TRBJ1-6, reads DTGVSQNPRHKITKRGQNVTFRCDPISEHNRLYWYRQTLGQGPEFLTYFQNEAQLEKSRLLSDRFSAERPKGSFSTLEIQRTEQGDSAMYLCASSLVSGDNSPLHFGNGTRLTVT.

The V gene is TRBV2, the J gene TRBJ1-6, with D possibly being TRBD1 (6 bases). CDR3 length equals 16 residues. Trimming removed 0 bases at V and 4 bases at J, with 10 bases between. Germline V lookup: CDR1 SNHLY, CDR2 FYNNEI. CDR3: CASSEADGQYNSPLHF. The DNA for the CDR3 is TGTGCCAGCAGTGAAGCCGACGGACAGTATAATTCACCCCTCCACTTT.

The chain carries TRBV15 and TRBJ1-1, with D perhaps matching TRBD1 (5 bases). The length of the CDR3 is 16 residues. The V gene's germline CDR1 is LNHNV and CDR2 YYDKDF (reference sequence). V lost 3 bases and J 3 bases, leaving 17 bases between the germline ends. The CDR3 reads CATSSYTPGTYTEAFF. The CDR3, as DNA: TGTGCCACCAGCAGTTACACCCCCGGGACGTACACTGAAGCTTTCTTT.

This clonotype has more than one count but fewer than ten. The chain uses TRBV10-2 and TRBJ1-1; 7 positions match TRBD1. The germline gives CDR1 WSHSY, CDR2 SAAADI. The CDR3 covers 16 residues. J was trimmed by 0 bases and V by 6 bases; bases with no gene match: 10. The CDR3 nucleotides are TGCGCCAGCAGACTCCAAGGGGGCTCTCTGAACACTGAAGCTTTCTTT. Its translation: CASRLQGGSLNTEAFF.

The CDR3 DNA follows: TGTGCCAGCAGACTTTATACAGGGAGCAATCAGCCCCAGCATTTT. Its translation is CASRLYTGSNQPQHF. This chain joins TRBV2 and TRBJ1-5; tentative D call: TRBD1 (6 bases). Germline V gives CDR1 SNHLY, CDR2 FYNNEI. This CDR3 has 15 amino acids. V gave up 6 bases and J gave up 1 base, with 13 bases separating them.

On this clonotype: A much larger clone differs by one base, so this may be a read error. The conserved closing phenylalanine or tryptophan is absent in this CDR3, likely reflecting a read error. The chain joins TRBV7-3 to TRBJ1-1; no clear D gene. The germline gives CDR1 SGHTA, CDR2 FQGTGA. The CDR3 extends over 12 amino acids. The germline V and J ends were trimmed by 5 bases and 5 bases, with 9 bases remaining between them. In DNA, the CDR3 is TGTGCCAGCAGCCCTTTAGGGACTGAAGCTTTCCTT. It translates to CASSPLGTEAFL.

To note about this clonotype: A read error is possible here, since a much larger clone lies one base away. The rearrangement uses TRBV7-9 and TRBJ1-2; D is uncertain. CDR3 length equals 13 residues. Germline V gene lookup returns CDR1 SEHNR and CDR2 FQNEAQ (reference sequence). CDR3 residues: CASGLEPLVGYTF. As DNA, the CDR3 is TGTGCCAGCGGCTTAGAGCCTTTGGTTGGCTACACCTTC.

V is TRBV6-1 and J is TRBJ1-2; D gene uncertain. Germline V gene lookup returns CDR1 MNHNS and CDR2 SASEGT. V was trimmed by 6 bases and J by 0 bases, leaving 11 bases between them. This CDR3 has 14 residues. CDR3 sequence reads: CASSPQRSNYGYTF. CDR3 bases: TGTGCCAGCAGCCCACAGCGTTCTAACTATGGCTACACCTTC.

The rearrangement uses TRBV9 and TRBJ1-6, with D perhaps TRBD1 (6 bases). Germline V gene lookup returns CDR1 SGDLS and CDR2 YYNGEE. V lost 7 bases, J lost 11 bases, and 16 bases lay in between. The CDR3 is 13 amino acids. CDR3 in amino acids: CASSLDRSTPLHF. The DNA of the CDR3 is TGTGCCAGCTCACTAGACAGGTCGACACCCCTCCACTTT.

As for this clonotype: Possible read error: a much larger clone is one base away. The CDR3 end shows no conserved phenylalanine or tryptophan, and so a read error is likely. J is TRBJ1-4 and V is TRBV7-6; D not certain. The ends were cut back, 5 bases at V and 7 bases at J, with 5 bases in the middle. The germline V gene has CDR1 SGHVS and CDR2 FNYEAQ. This CDR3 comprises 11 residues. DNA of the CDR3: TGTGCCAGCAGCAATTCTGAAAAACTGTTTCTT. Protein: CASSNSEKLFL.